One sample yielded the 30 T cell receptor beta chains listed below, sequenced in a study of blood T cell repertoires in COVID-19. TCRdb's copy holds only in-frame clones and misses some; the assay was immunoSEQ multiplex PCR. The repertoire includes over 250,000 clones, roughly 90% of them detected once, and around 13% sits in the top ten. The specimen sequenced was peripheral blood. These receptors originate from an older woman with acute or convalescent COVID-19.

Only a few counts were recorded for this clone. V and J are TRBV7-2 and TRBJ1-5; 8 bases match TRBD1. The CDR3 totals 15 residues. CDR1 and CDR2 (germline): SGHTA, FQGNSA. The V and J ends lost 6 bases and 6 bases, in that order; junction bases with no gene match: 10. The CDR3, as DNA: TGTGCCAGCAGTGAGGGCCAGGGGGCCTCTCAGCCCCAGCATTTT. Translation gives CASSEGQGASQPQHF.

CDR3 in DNA: TGTGCCAGCAGTCCAGGTTTTAGTGGCTACACCTTC. Its protein is CASSPGFSGYTF. The chain is built from TRBV28 and TRBJ1-2; the D is unclear. The V end was cut by 5 bases, the J end by 7 bases, with 11 bases between. The CDR3 consists of 12 residues. Germline-derived CDR1 and CDR2 are MDHEN and SYDVKM.

The chain carries TRBV5-1 and TRBJ1-6; D ambiguous. V gave up 3 bases and J gave up 7 bases, with 26 bases separating them. Germline assignment: CDR1 SGHRS and CDR2 YFSETQ. This CDR3 region has 19 residues. This CDR3 reads CASSSRGGRTLGPNSPLHF. CDR3 nucleotides: TGCGCCAGCAGCTCCCGGGGAGGTCGAACCTTAGGGCCAAATTCACCCCTCCACTTT.

The chain joins TRBV5-1 to TRBJ1-3; a weak D match, TRBD1 (5 bases). Germline V lookup: CDR1 SGHRS, CDR2 YFSETQ. The CDR3 totals 17 residues. V shed 2 bases and J shed 0 bases, with 15 bases lying between them. The CDR3 region is CASSFGATGGSGNTIYF. As DNA, the CDR3 is TGCGCCAGCAGCTTCGGGGCCACGGGAGGCTCTGGAAACACCATATATTTT.

V is TRBV11-3 and J is TRBJ2-1, with 9 positions matching TRBD1. Trimming cost V 5 bases and J 8 bases; bases outside gene matches: 7. CDR1 and CDR2 (germline): SGHNT, YENEEA. CDR3 size: 14 residues. For the CDR3, the DNA is TGTGCCAGCAGCGAGATCGGACAGGGGTATGAGCAGTTCTTC. Its protein product is CASSEIGQGYEQFF. Complete variable domain (other parts from reference TRBV11-3 and TRBJ2-1): EAGVVQSPRYKIIEKKQPVAFWCNPISGHNTLYWYLQNLGQGPELLIRYENEEAVDDSQLPKDRFSAERLKGVDSTLKIQPAELGDSAVYLCASSEIGQGYEQFFGPGTRLTVL.

The CDR3, as DNA: TGTGCCAGCTCACGGACAGGCCGCAATCAGCCCCAGCATTTT. Translating it yields CASSRTGRNQPQHF. This sequence joins TRBV18 and TRBJ1-5; TRBD1 agrees at 7 bases. Germline V CDR1 and CDR2: KGHSH, LQKENI. The CDR3 length is 14 residues. V was clipped by 4 bases and J by 2 bases; unmatched bases: 2.

This clone showed up just once. The V call is TRBV7-6, the J call TRBJ1-1; tentative D call: TRBD1 (6 bases). Trimming removed 1 base from V and 4 bases from J, with 13 bases in between. CDR3 length equals 15 residues. Germline-derived CDR1 and CDR2 are SGHVS and FNYEAQ. CDR3 sequence: CASSLGSGAVTEAFF. As DNA, the CDR3 is TGTGCCAGCAGCTTAGGGTCAGGGGCGGTCACTGAAGCTTTCTTT.

V and J are TRBV4-1 and TRBJ1-3; 9 bases align to TRBD1. The V and J ends lost 2 bases and 8 bases, in that order; junction bases with no gene match: 7. From germline, CDR1 is MGHRA and CDR2 YSYEKL. This CDR3 contains 15 residues. The chain's CDR3 is CASSQPDRGLDTIYF. The CDR3 nucleotides are TGCGCCAGCAGCCAACCTGACAGGGGGTTGGACACCATATATTTT.

The J gene is TRBJ1-5, the V gene TRBV19; possibly TRBD1 for D (5 bases). The CDR3 covers 16 residues. The V end lost 3 bases, the J end lost 2 bases, and 14 bases lay between the germline ends. CDR1 LNHDA and CDR2 SQIVND come from the germline V gene (reference sequence). CDR3 region: CASSMVGGMGNQPQHF. In DNA form, the CDR3 reads TGTGCCAGTAGTATGGTCGGGGGTATGGGCAATCAGCCCCAGCATTTT.

The rearrangement uses TRBV11-2 and TRBJ2-3; 10 bases align to TRBD1. V lost 1 base, J lost 4 bases, and 8 bases stayed unmatched. The germline CDR1 and CDR2 sequences are SGHAT and FQNNGV. The length of the CDR3 is 17 residues. The CDR3 loop reads CASSLGQGASTADTQYF. The CDR3 DNA sequence: TGTGCCAGCAGCTTAGGACAGGGGGCATCCACAGCAGATACGCAGTATTTT.

V and J are TRBV14 and TRBJ1-6; 9 bases agree with TRBD1. Germline V gives CDR1 SGHDN, CDR2 FVKESK. This CDR3 is built from 15 residues. Germline trimming cut 0 bases from V and 7 bases from J; bases unmatched to any gene: 1. CDR3 residues: CASSQDDRGNSPLHF. The CDR3 coding sequence is TGTGCCAGCAGCCAAGATGACAGGGGGAATTCACCCCTCCACTTT.

The chain recombines TRBV28 with TRBJ1-6; 10 nucleotides agree with TRBD1. The CDR3 runs 15 residues. Germline assignment: CDR1 MDHEN and CDR2 SYDVKM. The V segment lost 4 bases and the J segment 11 bases; nucleotides outside the gene matches: 8. For the CDR3, the DNA is TGTGCCAGCAGTTCCTCCGGGACAGGGGCTCCACCCCTCCACTTT. This sequence encodes CASSSSGTGAPPLHF.

The chain links TRBV9 to TRBJ1-2, with 7 bases fitting TRBD1. Trimming took 3 bases from V and 8 from J; bases not matched to a gene: 7. The length of the CDR3 is 13 residues. Germline V CDR1 and CDR2: SGDLS, YYNGEE. CDR3 in DNA: TGTGCCAGCAGCGGATTCCAGGGGGAGGGCTACACCTTC. It translates to CASSGFQGEGYTF.

The chain is built from TRBV5-4 and TRBJ1-4, with 9 nucleotides matching TRBD1. This CDR3 is 16 amino acids long. The V gene end was trimmed by 5 bases and the J gene end by 1 base; junction bases not matched to a gene: 6. Germline values: CDR1 SGHNT, CDR2 YYREEE (reference sequence). DNA for the CDR3: TGTGCCAGCAGTCGAACAGGGGGCAGAACTAATGAAAAACTGTTTTTT. It is translated as CASSRTGGRTNEKLFF.

This rearrangement joins TRBV5-6 to TRBJ2-3; D may be TRBD1 (7 bases). Germline V gene data show CDR1 as SGHDT and CDR2 as YYEEEE. The V end was cut by 4 bases, the J end by 8 bases, with 14 bases between. This CDR3 has 13 residues. CDR3 region: CASSNRQGGTQYF. The CDR3 region has the DNA TGTGCCAGCAGCAATAGGCAGGGGGGTACGCAGTATTTT.

The CDR3 DNA reads TGCGCCAGCAGCCAAGGGCTCCTAGCGTCCTACGAGCAGTACTTC. Amino acids: CASSQGLLASYEQYF. V usage is TRBV4-3 and J usage is TRBJ2-7; perhaps TRBD2 as D (6 bases). The CDR3 runs 15 residues. Trimming shortened V by 1 base and J by 1 base, and 11 bases separated the two germline ends. CDR1 LGHNA and CDR2 YSLEER come from the germline V gene.

The chain is built from TRBV7-9 and TRBJ1-5, with D uncertain. The germline CDR1 and CDR2 sequences are SEHNR and FQNEAQ (reference sequence). Trimming removed 5 bases at V and 6 bases at J, with 14 bases between. The CDR3 contains 14 residues. The CDR3 DNA reads as TGTGCCAGCAGCCTTGAACGAGCAGGTCAGCCCCAGCATTTT. Its protein is CASSLERAGQPQHF.

The chain recombines TRBV19 with TRBJ1-1; unclear D gene. This CDR3 has 13 residues. V lost 7 bases and J 0 bases, leaving 9 bases between the germline ends. CDR1 is LNHDA and CDR2 is SQIVND in the germline V gene (reference sequence). CDR3 nucleotide sequence: TGTGCCAGTACCCCGGTAGTGAACACTGAAGCTTTCTTT. It specifies CASTPVVNTEAFF.

The chain carries TRBV11-2 and TRBJ1-6; D is unresolved. Per germline, CDR1 SGHAT and CDR2 FQNNGV. Trimming cost V 0 bases and J 6 bases, with 21 bases left between them. The CDR3 sequence is 19 residues long. The CDR3 loop is CASSLDPWEGLQINSPLHF. The CDR3 coding sequence is TGTGCCAGCAGCTTAGACCCTTGGGAAGGACTGCAGATTAATTCACCCCTCCACTTT.

The CDR3 region is CASSQGAPTGVTEAFF. The CDR3 nucleotides are TGTGCCAGCAGCCAAGGAGCCCCTACGGGGGTGACTGAAGCTTTCTTT. This chain links TRBV4-2 with TRBJ1-1; D is perhaps TRBD1 (5 bases). Trimming shortened V by 1 base and J by 5 bases, and 17 bases separated the two germline ends. The germline V gene has CDR1 LGHNA and CDR2 YNFKEQ. The CDR3 sequence is 16 residues long.

This clone was found once. The chain has TRBV6-2 or TRBV6-3 and TRBJ2-1; 9 nucleotides align to TRBD2. V lost 2 bases, J lost 10 bases, and 15 bases stayed unmatched. Germline V gene lookup returns CDR1 MNHEY and CDR2 SVGEGT. The CDR3 is 17 amino acids. The CDR3 protein is CASSYIAGEVLNREQFF. CDR3 bases: TGTGCCAGCAGTTACATAGCGGGAGAGGTGTTAAATCGCGAGCAGTTCTTC.

J is TRBJ2-7 and V is TRBV27; D is ambiguous. Trimming took off 2 bases at V and 3 bases at J, with 8 bases between the two ends. This CDR3 contains 13 residues. CDR1 is MNHEY, CDR2 SMNVEV, per germline (reference sequence). CDR3 protein: CASSLNNLYEQYF. CDR3 in DNA: TGTGCCAGCAGTTTAAACAACCTCTACGAGCAGTACTTC.

The rearrangement uses TRBV5-1 and TRBJ2-3; 9 bases align to TRBD1. Trimming removed 6 bases from V and 1 base from J; junction bases left unmatched: 6. CDR1 SGHRS and CDR2 YFSETQ come from the germline V gene. This CDR3 is built from 15 residues. The CDR3: CASIPDRGGTDTQYF. The DNA for the CDR3 is TGCGCCAGCATCCCGGACAGGGGTGGCACAGATACGCAGTATTTT.

The DNA for the CDR3 is TGTGCCAGCAGTTACTCGACTGGCCGCACAGATACGCAGTATTTT. Translated: CASSYSTGRTDTQYF. The chain joins TRBV6-5 to TRBJ2-3, with D hard to call. Germline CDR1 MNHEY, CDR2 SVGAGI. The V gene lost 0 bases and the J gene lost 1 base, with 8 bases spanning the gap. The CDR3 has 15 residues.

The V gene is TRBV5-1, the J gene TRBJ2-7; 7 positions agree with TRBD1. J gave up 2 bases and V 4 bases, and 6 bases lay outside the gene matches. Germline CDR1 and CDR2: SGHRS and YFSETQ. This CDR3 is built from 14 residues. The CDR3 nucleotides read TGCGCCAGCAGCCTCACAGGGGACGCCTACGAGCAGTACTTC. Its protein product is CASSLTGDAYEQYF.

This sequence joins TRBV2 and TRBJ2-5; TRBD2 matches at 14 bases. This CDR3 region has 19 residues. Per the germline V gene, CDR1 is SNHLY and CDR2 is FYNNEI. V was pared by 8 bases and J by 3 bases, with 17 bases of the junction left unmatched. The DNA of the CDR3 is TGTGCCAGCTTTGTGACTAGCGGGGGGGCGTGGGCTGGGAAAGAGACCCAGTACTTC. This gives the protein CASFVTSGGAWAGKETQYF.

The CDR3 DNA follows: TGTGCCAGCAGCGCAGGGACTAGCACAGATACGCAGTATTTT. Protein sequence: CASSAGTSTDTQYF. This chain connects TRBV9 to TRBJ2-3, with a possible D match to TRBD2 (6 bases). V was cut by 3 bases and J by 0 bases, with 8 bases left in between. This CDR3 contains 14 residues. Germline-derived CDR1 and CDR2 are SGDLS and YYNGEE. Supplemented by reference TRBV9 and TRBJ2-3, the full variable domain reads DSGVTQTPKHLITATGQRVTLRCSPRSGDLSVYWYQQSLDQGLQFLIQYYNGEERAKGNILERFSAQQFPDLHSELNLSSLELGDSALYFCASSAGTSTDTQYFGPGTRLTVL.

The rearrangement uses TRBV7-9 and TRBJ1-2, with D possibly matching TRBD1 (6 bases). Between the trimmed V and J ends, which lost 4 bases and 6 bases, there was a span of 12 bases. The germline V gene encodes CDR1 SEHNR and CDR2 FQNEAQ (reference sequence). The CDR3 length is 13 residues. The CDR3 DNA reads TGTGCCAGCAGCTCAGGGGATTCCAATGGCTACACCTTC. Its translation is CASSSGDSNGYTF.

This sequence joins TRBV27 and TRBJ1-5, with D maybe TRBD1 (6 bases). The CDR3 spans 14 residues. Deletions cut 3 bases from V and 5 bases from J, with 11 bases between. Germline CDR1 and CDR2: MNHEY and SMNVEV (reference sequence). DNA of the CDR3: TGTGCCAGCAGTTTGTTGGGGGCAGATCAGCCCCAGCATTTT. Translated: CASSLLGADQPQHF.

This rearrangement joins TRBV5-1 to TRBJ2-7; 10 bases are a match to TRBD1. This CDR3 is built from 14 residues. V was pared by 4 bases and J by 4 bases, with 5 bases of the junction left unmatched. Looked up from germline, CDR1 is SGHRS and CDR2 is YFSETQ. The CDR3 coding sequence is TGCGCCAGCAGCCCGGGACAGGGGAGGTACGAGCAGTACTTC. It is translated as CASSPGQGRYEQYF.